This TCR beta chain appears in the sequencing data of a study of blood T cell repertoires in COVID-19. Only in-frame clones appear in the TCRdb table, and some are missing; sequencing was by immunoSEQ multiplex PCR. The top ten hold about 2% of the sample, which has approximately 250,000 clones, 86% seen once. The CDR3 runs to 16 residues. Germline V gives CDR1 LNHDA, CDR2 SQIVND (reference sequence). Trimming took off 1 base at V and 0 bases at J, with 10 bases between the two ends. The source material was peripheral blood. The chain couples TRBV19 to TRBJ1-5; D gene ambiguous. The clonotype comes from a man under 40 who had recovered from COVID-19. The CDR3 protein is CASSIVQTNSNQPQHF. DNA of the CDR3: TGTGCCAGTAGTATAGTACAGACCAATAGCAATCAGCCCCAGCATTTT. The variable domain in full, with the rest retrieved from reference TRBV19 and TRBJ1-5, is DGGITQSPKYLFRKEGQNVTLSCEQNLNHDAMYWYRQDPGQGLRLIYYSQIVNDFQKGDIAEGYSVSREKKESFPLTVTSAQKNPTAFYLCASSIVQTNSNQPQHFGDGTRLSIL.